This T cell receptor (beta chain) was identified during a study of Ad26.COV2.S vaccination and SARS-CoV-2 variants (dated by TCRdb to the early 2020s). Describing the broader study: Donors in the vaccine arm were drawn from COV1001, a phase I-IIa trial of Ad26.COV2.S in healthy adults that was multicentre, randomized, double-blind and placebo-controlled. Investigators did not know the trial group allocation while performing experiments and assessing outcomes. Dosing of Ad26.COV2.S was intramuscular, at either 5x10^10 or 1x10^11 viral particles, delivered as one shot or as two shots spaced 56 days apart. Trial participants were randomized into five groups of five, in which low-dose or high-dose Ad26.COV2.S was given once or twice, or placebo was given on both occasions. TCRbeta repertoire sequencing was used to assess the specificity and breadth of SARS-CoV-2-reactive T cell receptors after Ad26.COV2.S vaccination. The TCR-sequenced set comprised around 30 samples: 19 Ad26.COV2.S vaccine recipients, 5 placebo recipients and 8 SARS-CoV-2 convalescent individuals. Here is what the overall study found, with its caveats: After vaccination, spike-specific CD8+ and CD4+ T cell responses were reported to show substantial breadth. Spike-specific TCR breadth was higher in Ad26.COV2.S recipients than in placebo recipients (P = 0.0014). According to the authors, total T cell responses may have been underestimated by the TCR breadth and depth analyses. The study lacked the statistical power to compare responses across vaccine doses or regimens. Vaccine and placebo recipients had comparable non-spike TCR breadth, which fits with the vaccine containing only spike.

There are 13 amino acids in the CDR3, from cysteine to phenylalanine inclusive. Only CDR3 DNA is held: 39 bases, read in frame from base 1. The V and J ends are trimmed by 6 bases and 7 bases, leaving 16 bases between them. The germline V gene encodes CDR1 MNHEY and CDR2 SVGAGI. The immunoSEQ Assay was the method used to sequence TCRbeta CDR3 regions. After extraction, genomic DNA underwent amplification by bias-controlled multiplex PCR, followed by high-throughput sequencing. Turning to the authors' computational methods: To quantify the absolute abundance of each unique TCRbeta CDR3 region, sequences were collapsed and filtered. Usable DNA was measured by amplifying reference genes present in all nucleated cells, and TCRbeta template counts were normalized to that usable DNA to estimate T cell fraction. Repertoire TCRs were annotated as SARS-CoV-2-specific by exact matching of V gene, CDR3 amino acid sequence and J gene to a known reactive TCR set. MIRA supplied the reference SARS-CoV-2 TCR set, which was filtered for enrichment in COVID-19-positive ImmuneCODE repertoires so that public or cross-reactive TCRs were removed. Using the MIRA antigens, annotated TCRs were further analysed by specific ORF or by position within an ORF. Breadth was defined as annotated unique rearrangements over total unique productive rearrangements; depth was the summed frequency of those rearrangements. TCR breadth was compared between groups using two-sided Wilcoxon rank-sum tests. In its TCRdb copy, this immuneACCESS table keeps in-frame sequences only and misses some clones. Where compared with another copy, unresolved V genes explain less than half of these, and the others have no known cause. Clone size and the V and J calls come from that table; the DNA yielded D and trimming. A total of about 410,000 clones appear in this sample, 89% of them only once. The ten largest clones capture 1.5% to 2% of the sample.

Remarks on this clone: Its antigen remains unidentified. No base quality information exists; no much larger clone differs at one position.

Explained via the paper, the treatment or condition label denotes: around 19 received Ad26.COV2.S at low or high dose, single or two shots; roughly five received placebo; per-sample allocation not given. Repertoires of vaccine and placebo recipients were sequenced from samples collected on day 63 after the first injection. Cohort 1b enrolled around 23 adults aged 18-55 years at a single site in Boston, USA, between 29 July and 7 August 2020. Ad26.COV2.S was a replication-incompetent adenovirus type 26 vector that expressed a prefusion-stabilized SARS-CoV-2 spike protein derived from the original Wuhan strain.

Material: peripheral blood, obtained in a trial of Ad26.COV2.S vaccine versus placebo. The receptor was derived from a person aged 18-65 years who received the Ad26.COV2.S COVID-19 vaccine or a placebo. The rearranged chain carries TRBV6-5 and TRBJ2-7; the D segment could be TRBD1, given 6 matching bases. CDR3 loop: CASSHLGQYEQYF. The bases read TGTGCCAGCAGCCATTTAGGACAGTATGAGCAGTACTTC.